This entry lists 10 T cell receptor beta chains sequenced from one sample in a study of blood T cell repertoires in COVID-19. Some clones are missing from TCRdb's copy, which holds only in-frame ones; the method was immunoSEQ multiplex PCR. The data contain roughly 140,000 clones, approximately 89% of them singletons. Material for sequencing was peripheral blood. The receptors were sampled from a human donor in a cohort sampled during active COVID-19.

In DNA, the CDR3 is TGTGCCAGCAGATTCCAGGGAGGAAATGAAAAACTGTTTTTT. Encoded protein: CASRFQGGNEKLFF. The V gene is TRBV6-5, the J gene TRBJ1-4; the D gene is possibly TRBD1 (5 bases). CDR1 and CDR2 from the germline V gene are MNHEY and SVGAGI. V lost 6 bases, J lost 5 bases, and 13 bases lay in between. There are 14 residues in the CDR3.

V usage is TRBV19 and J usage is TRBJ2-3; 9 nucleotides match TRBD2. The CDR3 length is 15 residues. CDR1 is LNHDA and CDR2 is SQIVND in the germline V gene (reference sequence). J was trimmed by 2 bases and V by 4 bases; bases with no gene match: 4. CDR3 in amino acids: CASSSGGVNTDTQYF. The DNA of the CDR3 is TGTGCCAGTAGTAGCGGGGGGGTTAACACAGATACGCAGTATTTT.

This clone has just a few counts. The chain employs TRBV5-8 and TRBJ1-3; unclear D gene. The V end was cut by 3 bases, the J end by 0 bases, with 19 bases between. The CDR3 consists of 18 residues. Germline V gene lookup returns CDR1 SGHTS and CDR2 YDEGEE. In DNA form, the CDR3 reads TGTGCCAGCAGCTCCCGAGTCGGAGGGCCTAACTCTGGAAACACCATATATTTT. Its protein product is CASSSRVGGPNSGNTIYF. Using reference TRBV5-8 and TRBJ1-3 for the parts outside the CDR3, the full variable domain is EAGVTQSPTHLIKTRGQQATLRCSPISGHTSVYWYQQALGLGLQFLLWYDEGEERNRGNFPPRFSGRQFPNYSSELNVNALELEDSALYLCASSSRVGGPNSGNTIYFGEGSWLTVV.

The rearrangement joins TRBV4-1 to TRBJ1-2; weak D call: TRBD1 (5 bases). Trimming left V 4 bases short and J 4 bases short, with 10 bases between. Germline CDR1 reads MGHRA; CDR2 reads YSYEKL. The CDR3 sequence is 13 residues long. The CDR3 bases are TGCGCCAGCAGCCGAACTGACAGCTATGGCTACACCTTC. It translates to CASSRTDSYGYTF.

The chain carries TRBV6-5 and TRBJ1-6, with D uncertain. Germline V gene data show CDR1 as MNHEY and CDR2 as SVGAGI. CDR3 length equals 15 residues. V was shortened by 2 bases and J by 5 bases, with 10 bases between the two germline ends. The CDR3 DNA follows: TGTGCCAGCAGTTACGGGCAGGCCAATAATTCACCCCTCCACTTT. Translation gives CASSYGQANNSPLHF.

The chain carries TRBV6-6 and TRBJ1-4; 11 bases agree with TRBD1. The CDR3 extends over 16 amino acids. The ends lost 2 bases at V and 10 bases at J; junction bases unmatched: 9. Germline V gene data show CDR1 as MNHNY and CDR2 as SVGAGI (reference sequence). Here the CDR3 DNA reads TGTGCCAGCAGTTACCCATCCGGGACAGGGGGGGGAAAACTGTTTTTT. Translated: CASSYPSGTGGGKLFF.

The chain has TRBV3-1 (or the pseudogene TRBV3-2) and TRBJ1-6; D not resolved. Germline CDR1 is LGHDT and CDR2 is YNNKEL (reference sequence). The CDR3 covers 14 residues. Trimming pared 1 base from V and 3 bases from J, leaving 4 bases between. CDR3 sequence reads: CASSQGDYNSPLHF. CDR3 coding DNA: TGTGCCAGCAGCCAAGGCGACTATAATTCACCCCTCCACTTT.

The chain recombines TRBV3-1 (or the pseudogene TRBV3-2) with TRBJ2-1; 7 nucleotides match TRBD2. After removal of 4 bases from V and 0 bases from J, the junction contained 3 bases not matched to a gene. Germline V gene data show CDR1 as LGHDT and CDR2 as YNNKEL (reference sequence). There are 15 residues in the CDR3. CDR3 nucleotide sequence: TGTGCCAGCAGCCGTGCGGGGGACTCCTACAATGAGCAGTTCTTC. Protein sequence: CASSRAGDSYNEQFF.

The rearrangement links TRBV30 to TRBJ1-1, with a possible D match to TRBD1 (5 bases). Trimming shortened V by 3 bases and J by 1 base, and 6 bases separated the two germline ends. Germline loops: CDR1 GTSNPN, CDR2 SVGIG (reference sequence). The CDR3 consists of 12 residues. The CDR3 nucleotides read TGTGCCTGGAGCGGGGGGAACACTGAAGCTTTCTTT. Residues: CAWSGGNTEAFF. Based on the CDR3 plus reference TRBV30 and TRBJ1-1, the full variable domain is SQTIHQWPATLVQPVGSPLSLECTVEGTSNPNLYWYRQAAGRGLQLLFYSVGIGQISSEVPQNLSASRPQDRQFILSSKKLLLSDSGFYLCAWSGGNTEAFFGQGTRLTVV.

The chain joins TRBV11-2 to TRBJ2-7; D may be TRBD2 (6 bases). Looked up from germline, CDR1 is SGHAT and CDR2 is FQNNGV. This CDR3 region has 15 residues. The V end was cut by 0 bases, the J end by 3 bases, with 12 bases between. The CDR3 nucleotides read TGTGCCAGCAGCTTAGAGTCGGGGGTTCTCTACGAGCAGTACTTC. Translating it yields CASSLESGVLYEQYF. Together with reference TRBV11-2 and TRBJ2-7, the CDR3 gives the full variable domain: EAGVAQSPRYKIIEKRQSVAFWCNPISGHATLYWYQQILGQGPKLLIQFQNNGVVDDSQLPKDRFSAERLKGVDSTLKIQPAKLEDSAVYLCASSLESGVLYEQYFGPGTRLTVT.